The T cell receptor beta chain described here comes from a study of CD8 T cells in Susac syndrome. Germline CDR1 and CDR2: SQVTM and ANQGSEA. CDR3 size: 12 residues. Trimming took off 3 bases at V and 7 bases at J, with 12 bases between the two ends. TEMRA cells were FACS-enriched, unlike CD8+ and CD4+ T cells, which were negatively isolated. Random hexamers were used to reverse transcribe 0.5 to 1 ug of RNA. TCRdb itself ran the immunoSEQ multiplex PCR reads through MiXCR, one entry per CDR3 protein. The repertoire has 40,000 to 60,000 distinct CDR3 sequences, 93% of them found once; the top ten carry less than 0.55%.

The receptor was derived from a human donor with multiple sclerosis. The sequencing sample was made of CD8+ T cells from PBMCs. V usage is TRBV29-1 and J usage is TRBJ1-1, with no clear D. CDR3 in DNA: TGCAGCGTTGAGTCTCTCCCCCGTGAAGCTTTCTTT. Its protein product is CSVESLPREAFF.